The next 27 T cell receptor beta chains were all read from a single sample in a study of T cell responses to AZD1222 COVID-19 vaccine. Clones were read by immunoSEQ multiplex PCR, and TCRdb kept only the in-frame ones, dropping some. Here the sample spans about 140,000 clones, about 88% being singletons. Sequences were derived from peripheral blood, sampled 28 days after the second AZD1222 dose. The source is an adult who received the AZD1222 COVID-19 vaccine.

This clone was detected only once. The chain has TRBV6-5 and TRBJ1-2; the D is unclear. Between the trimmed V and J ends, which lost 8 bases and 2 bases, there was a span of 6 bases. The CDR3 has 11 amino acids. The germline gives CDR1 MNHEY, CDR2 SVGAGI. The CDR3 loop is CASWINYGYTF. The CDR3 nucleotides are TGTGCCAGCTGGATCAACTATGGCTACACCTTC.

The chain is built from TRBV9 and TRBJ2-3, with 8 bases that match TRBD2. CDR3 length: 15 residues. The V segment lost 1 base and the J segment 1 base; nucleotides outside the gene matches: 2. Germline V gene sequence: CDR1 SGDLS, CDR2 YYNGEE. CDR3 bases: TGTGCCAGCAGCGTAACTAGCGGCCGCACAGATACGCAGTATTTT. Protein sequence: CASSVTSGRTDTQYF.

V usage is TRBV4-1 and J usage is TRBJ2-7, with D possibly matching TRBD2 (6 bases). Germline V CDR1 and CDR2: MGHRA, YSYEKL. V dropped 3 bases and J dropped 1 base, with 10 bases sitting between them. This CDR3 spans 14 amino acids. CDR3 amino acids: CASSQVGGSYEQYF. The CDR3 DNA is TGCGCCAGCAGCCAGGTGGGGGGTTCCTACGAGCAGTACTTC.

V is TRBV19 and J is TRBJ1-2, with TRBD1 matching over 9 bases. Germline CDR1 is LNHDA and CDR2 is SQIVND (reference sequence). V gave up 7 bases and J gave up 0 bases; unmatched junction bases: 6. CDR3 length equals 15 residues. In DNA form, the CDR3 reads TGTGCCAGTACCCCGACAGGGGGTACTAACTATGGCTACACCTTC. Encoded protein: CASTPTGGTNYGYTF.

The CDR3: CASSPYYLSGANTDTQYF. In DNA, the CDR3 is TGCGCCAGCAGCCCCTACTACCTTAGCGGGGCCAACACAGATACGCAGTATTTT. The chain has TRBV5-1 and TRBJ2-3; 8 bases align to TRBD2. Germline V gene sequence: CDR1 SGHRS, CDR2 YFSETQ. Losses at the gene ends were 4 bases for V and 2 bases for J; bases not matched to a gene: 15. The CDR3 length is 18 residues. The whole variable domain, remainder taken from reference TRBV5-1 and TRBJ2-3, is KAGVTQTPRYLIKTRGQQVTLSCSPISGHRSVSWYQQTPGQGLQFLFEYFSETQRNKGNFPGRFSGRQFSNSRSEMNVSTLELGDSALYLCASSPYYLSGANTDTQYFGPGTRLTVL.

This clone was seen just once. V gene TRBV10-3 combines with J gene TRBJ2-1; 9 bases line up with TRBD2. Germline assignment: CDR1 ENHRY and CDR2 SYGVKD. Unmatched junction bases numbered 3, after V lost 0 bases and J lost 6 bases. The CDR3 is made up of 15 amino acids. The CDR3 DNA sequence: TGTGCCATCAGTGAGTCGGCGGGAGGGATCAATGAGCAGTTCTTC. Its protein product is CAISESAGGINEQFF.

The V and J genes are TRBV6-5 and TRBJ2-1; 9 bases are shared with TRBD2. The CDR3 covers 15 residues. J was trimmed by 5 bases and V by 6 bases; bases with no gene match: 8. Germline loops: CDR1 MNHEY, CDR2 SVGAGI. CDR3 region: CASRRGASGDNEQFF. CDR3 bases: TGTGCCAGCAGGAGGGGAGCTAGCGGGGACAATGAGCAGTTCTTC.

A single count supports this clone. This chain joins TRBV11-2 and TRBJ2-2; 7 bases line up with TRBD2. V lost 5 bases, J lost 0 bases, and 3 bases stayed unmatched. The CDR3 spans 15 residues. Germline V CDR1 and CDR2: SGHAT, FQNNGV. CDR3 loop: CASSLAGANTGELFF. CDR3 nucleotide sequence: TGTGCCAGCAGCCTCGCGGGAGCGAACACCGGGGAGCTGTTTTTT.

The V gene is TRBV10-3, the J gene TRBJ1-1; no reliable D call. This CDR3 region has 14 residues. Trimming took 6 bases from V and 1 from J, leaving 12 bases between them. Per germline, CDR1 ENHRY and CDR2 SYGVKD. DNA for the CDR3: TGTGCCATCAGGGTCGACTGGAAGAACACTGAAGCTTTCTTT. Its translation is CAIRVDWKNTEAFF.

The V gene is TRBV18, the J gene TRBJ1-1; maybe TRBD1 (5 bases). This CDR3 has 14 residues. Deletions cut 6 bases from V and 1 base from J, with 12 bases between. Germline-derived CDR1 and CDR2 are KGHSH and LQKENI. CDR3 DNA: TGTGCCAGCTCTACCAGAACAGGGAACACTGAAGCTTTCTTT. Translating it yields CASSTRTGNTEAFF.

The chain recombines TRBV28 with TRBJ1-2, with D perhaps TRBD1 (5 bases). The CDR3 is 14 amino acids. The ends were cut back, 5 bases at V and 4 bases at J, with 14 bases in the middle. Germline V gives CDR1 MDHEN, CDR2 SYDVKM. CDR3 residues: CASSPQGAGYGYTF. CDR3 coding DNA: TGTGCCAGCAGTCCTCAAGGGGCAGGCTATGGCTACACCTTC.

J is TRBJ2-3 and V is TRBV7-3; 12 positions agree with TRBD2. The CDR3 loop spans 16 amino acids. CDR1 is SGHTA, CDR2 FQGTGA, per germline. Trimming cost V 1 base and J 3 bases; bases outside gene matches: 2. The CDR3 DNA reads as TGTGCCAGCAGCTTAAGACTAGCGGGGGCTACAGATACGCAGTATTTT. It encodes CASSLRLAGATDTQYF.

The CDR3 DNA follows: TGTGCCAGCATGGGACAGGGATTTGAGGCCCTCCACTTT. This translates into CASMGQGFEALHF. This chain uses TRBV28 with TRBJ1-6, with 9 bases aligning to TRBD1. The CDR3 has 13 residues. Germline trimming cut 7 bases from V and 14 bases from J; bases unmatched to any gene: 9. The germline V gene has CDR1 MDHEN and CDR2 SYDVKM.

The rearrangement joins TRBV7-2 to TRBJ1-5; a possible D gene is TRBD1 (6 bases). In germline, CDR1 is SGHTA, CDR2 FQGNSA. CDR3 length: 15 amino acids. V was clipped by 5 bases and J by 2 bases, with 13 bases between them. The CDR3 spells CASSLQGWGNQPQHF. CDR3 nucleotides: TGTGCCAGCAGCCTACAGGGATGGGGCAATCAGCCCCAGCATTTT.

The chain is built from TRBV2 and TRBJ2-7; TRBD1 is a possible D gene (6 bases). This CDR3 is built from 13 residues. V lost 8 bases to trimming and J lost 1 base, with 12 bases between them. The germline CDR1 and CDR2 sequences are SNHLY and FYNNEI. This CDR3 is CASRQEASYEQYF. In nucleotides, the CDR3 is TGTGCCAGCCGACAGGAAGCATCCTACGAGCAGTACTTC.

The rearrangement links TRBV28 to TRBJ2-7; perhaps TRBD2 as D (6 bases). Germline CDR1 is MDHEN and CDR2 is SYDVKM. The CDR3 has 14 residues. Trimming took off 6 bases at V and 4 bases at J, with 16 bases between the two ends. CDR3 bases: TGTGCCAGCAGGCGACTAGGGGACTCTTACGAGCAGTACTTC. Amino acid sequence: CASRRLGDSYEQYF.

The V gene is TRBV7-9, the J gene TRBJ2-7; D is unclear. The CDR3 is 14 amino acids. The V gene's germline CDR1 is SEHNR and CDR2 FQNEAQ (reference sequence). Trimming pared 5 bases from V and 3 bases from J, leaving 14 bases between. The CDR3 sequence is CASSPTALGYEQYF. The CDR3 DNA is TGTGCCAGCAGCCCAACAGCCCTAGGCTACGAGCAGTACTTC. The variable domain in full, with the rest retrieved from reference TRBV7-9 and TRBJ2-7, is DTGVSQNPRHKITKRGQNVTFRCDPISEHNRLYWYRQTLGQGPEFLTYFQNEAQLEKSRLLSDRFSAERPKGSFSTLEIQRTEQGDSAMYLCASSPTALGYEQYFGPGTRLTVT.

This clone was found once. J is TRBJ2-3 and V is TRBV5-5; 7 positions agree with TRBD2. Trimming at V came to 2 bases and at J to 1 base, leaving 4 bases not matched to a gene. Per germline, CDR1 SGHKS and CDR2 YYEKEE (reference sequence). The CDR3 is 15 residues long. CDR3 DNA sequence: TGTGCCAGCAGCTTCCGGGGGGTCGGCACAGATACGCAGTATTTT. Translation: CASSFRGVGTDTQYF. Looking up the rest from reference TRBV5-5 and TRBJ2-3 gives the full variable domain: DAGVTQSPTHLIKTRGQQVTLRCSPISGHKSVSWYQQVLGQGPQFIFQYYEKEERGRGNFPDRFSARQFPNYSSELNVNALLLGDSALYLCASSFRGVGTDTQYFGPGTRLTVL.

This rearrangement joins TRBV6-1 to TRBJ2-1, with D tentatively TRBD1 (5 bases). Germline loops: CDR1 MNHNS, CDR2 SASEGT. The CDR3 is 18 amino acids. V lost 3 bases, J lost 6 bases, and 24 bases lay in between. This chain's CDR3 is CASSDGRKGASRANEQFF. CDR3 DNA sequence: TGTGCCAGCAGTGATGGCCGGAAAGGGGCCTCCCGGGCCAATGAGCAGTTCTTC.

This clone has just a few counts. The chain links TRBV2 to TRBJ2-3; TRBD1 is a possible D gene (6 bases). The CDR3 extends over 15 amino acids. Germline CDR1 reads SNHLY; CDR2 reads FYNNEI. The V end was cut by 0 bases, the J end by 6 bases, with 13 bases between. Written as DNA, the CDR3 is TGTGCCAGCAGTGAAGCGGGGGCCTCGACGGATACGCAGTATTTT. The encoded protein is CASSEAGASTDTQYF.

V gene TRBV30 combines with J gene TRBJ2-4; D might be TRBD1 (7 bases). Per the germline V gene, CDR1 is GTSNPN and CDR2 is SVGIG (reference sequence). The V gene lost 6 bases and the J gene lost 3 bases, with 9 bases spanning the gap. CDR3 size: 12 residues. The CDR3 is CACQGGKNIQYF. The CDR3 coding sequence is TGTGCCTGTCAGGGGGGCAAAAACATTCAGTACTTC.

J is TRBJ2-1 and V is TRBV29-1; TRBD2 agrees at 12 bases. J was trimmed by 4 bases and V by 4 bases; bases with no gene match: 2. CDR3 length: 14 residues. The germline V gene has CDR1 SQVTM and CDR2 ANQGSEA. The CDR3 protein is CSVALAGGYNEQFF. The CDR3 DNA sequence: TGCAGCGTTGCCCTAGCGGGAGGGTACAATGAGCAGTTCTTC.

V is TRBV4-1 and J is TRBJ2-4, with D possibly matching TRBD2 (5 bases). Germline loops: CDR1 MGHRA, CDR2 YSYEKL. The CDR3 runs 18 residues. V was clipped by 0 bases and J by 1 base, with 16 bases between them. Here the CDR3 DNA reads TGCGCCAGCAGCCAAGATAAACCAGAGGGCCGGGCCAAAAACATTCAGTACTTC. It is translated as CASSQDKPEGRAKNIQYF.

This chain connects TRBV6-2 or TRBV6-3 to TRBJ2-3, with a tentative D call TRBD2 (7 bases). Germline CDR1 MNHEY, CDR2 SVGEGT. This CDR3 is built from 21 residues. V was shortened by 0 bases and J by 2 bases, with 27 bases between the two germline ends. The CDR3 DNA follows: TGTGCCAGCAGTTACTCGATCTTTTCTTACATTTCGGGGGGCTTCACAGATACGCAGTATTTT. Translation: CASSYSIFSYISGGFTDTQYF.

V is TRBV12-3 or TRBV12-4 and J is TRBJ1-4; 9 bases agree with TRBD1. The CDR3 has 13 amino acids. Trimming cost V 6 bases and J 8 bases; bases outside gene matches: 4. For the CDR3, the DNA is TGTGCCAGCAGGGGACAGGGCGGAGAAAAACTGTTTTTT. Translated, it gives CASRGQGGEKLFF.

This chain connects TRBV5-1 to TRBJ1-4; TRBD1 matches 9 bases. Germline lookup yields CDR1 SGHRS and CDR2 YFSETQ. This CDR3 is 15 amino acids long. V lost 4 bases, J lost 5 bases, and 6 bases stayed unmatched. CDR3 sequence reads: CASSREGTGNEKLFF. The CDR3 coding sequence is TGCGCCAGCAGCCGAGAGGGGACAGGGAATGAAAAACTGTTTTTT.

This clone was seen a single time. The genes are TRBV20-1 and TRBJ1-1, with a possible D match to TRBD1 (5 bases). Trimming cost V 3 bases and J 8 bases, with 7 bases left between them. The V gene's germline CDR1 is DFQATT and CDR2 SNEGSKA (reference sequence). This CDR3 has 10 amino acids. The CDR3 DNA reads TGCAGTGCTAGTAGGACAGAAGCTTTCTTT. It yields the protein CSASRTEAFF.